Listed below are T cell receptor beta chains from one sample, sequenced in a study of blood T cell repertoires in COVID-19. The repertoire was sequenced with immunoSEQ multiplex PCR; TCRdb's copy has only in-frame clones and lacks some. The sample has 380,000 or so clones, 70% to 90% seen once. The sequenced sample was peripheral blood. The origin of the receptors is a man aged 35-49 years with acute or convalescent COVID-19. Each CDR3 is given with its conserved first and last residue. A D gene is named only where the DNA matches it firmly. Clone size is given for some rows only: seen once, a few or many times, or a class if the clone is expanded.

v_call: TRBV5-6; clone_size: -; d_call: -; j_call: TRBJ1-1; cdr3_aa: CASSLVGLGPTEAFF; cdr3_nt: TGTGCCAGCAGCTTGGTCGGGCTGGGGCCGACTGAAGCTTTCTTT
v_call: TRBV7-9; clone_size: -; d_call: -; j_call: TRBJ2-7; cdr3_aa: CASSLVPGKFNEQYF; cdr3_nt: TGTGCCAGCAGCTTAGTCCCAGGGAAGTTTAACGAGCAGTACTTC
v_call: TRBV30; clone_size: -; d_call: TRBD1; j_call: TRBJ2-4; cdr3_aa: CAWQDRGLGNIQYF; cdr3_nt: TGTGCCTGGCAGGACAGGGGGCTTGGGAACATTCAGTACTTC
v_call: TRBV28; clone_size: -; d_call: TRBD1; j_call: TRBJ1-4; cdr3_aa: CASSSPGQGAIGYEKLFF; cdr3_nt: TGTGCCAGCAGTTCACCGGGACAGGGGGCGATCGGGTATGAAAAACTGTTTTTT
v_call: TRBV3-1/TRBV3-2; clone_size: few; d_call: -; j_call: TRBJ1-1; cdr3_aa: CASSPLAGGDTEAFF; cdr3_nt: TGTGCCAGCAGCCCATTGGCGGGAGGGGACACTGAAGCTTTCTTT
v_call: TRBV3-1/TRBV3-2; clone_size: -; d_call: TRBD2; j_call: TRBJ2-3; cdr3_aa: CASSQDEGLAGTDTQYF; cdr3_nt: TGTGCCAGCAGCCAAGACGAGGGGTTAGCGGGGACAGATACGCAGTATTTT
v_call: TRBV12-3/TRBV12-4; clone_size: -; d_call: -; j_call: TRBJ1-3; cdr3_aa: CASIMGEGYTIYF; cdr3_nt: TGTGCCAGCATTATGGGGGAGGGGTACACCATATATTTT
v_call: TRBV4-1; clone_size: -; d_call: -; j_call: TRBJ1-2; cdr3_aa: CASSQENSRGYTF; cdr3_nt: TGCGCCAGCAGCCAAGAAAACTCGCGAGGCTACACCTTC
v_call: TRBV27; clone_size: -; d_call: -; j_call: TRBJ2-3; cdr3_aa: CASRASGQHTDTQYF; cdr3_nt: TGTGCCAGCAGGGCATCGGGACAACACACAGATACGCAGTATTTT
v_call: TRBV7-9; clone_size: -; d_call: -; j_call: TRBJ1-2; cdr3_aa: CASSLARGQALF; cdr3_nt: TGTGCCAGCAGCTTAGCTAGGGGTCAGGCCCTTTTC
v_call: TRBV27; clone_size: -; d_call: -; j_call: TRBJ1-1; cdr3_aa: CASSFSLGVTEAFF; cdr3_nt: TGTGCCAGCAGTTTTAGCCTCGGGGTCACTGAAGCTTTCTTT
v_call: TRBV9; clone_size: -; d_call: TRBD1; j_call: TRBJ1-3; cdr3_aa: CASSFRTGGAGNTIYF; cdr3_nt: TGTGCCAGCAGCTTCCGGACAGGAGGTGCTGGAAACACCATATATTTT
v_call: TRBV19; clone_size: -; d_call: -; j_call: TRBJ2-7; cdr3_aa: CASSPGTYSSYEQYF; cdr3_nt: TGTGCCAGTAGTCCGGGGACTTATAGCTCCTACGAGCAGTACTTC
v_call: TRBV19; clone_size: -; d_call: TRBD2; j_call: TRBJ2-5; cdr3_aa: CASSSLTSELYQETQYF; cdr3_nt: TGTGCCAGTAGTAGTTTGACTAGCGAGTTATACCAAGAGACCCAGTACTTC
v_call: TRBV9; clone_size: -; d_call: TRBD1; j_call: TRBJ1-2; cdr3_aa: CASSVYGQGHGYTF; cdr3_nt: TGTGCCAGCAGCGTATACGGACAGGGGCATGGCTACACCTTC
v_call: TRBV18; clone_size: -; d_call: -; j_call: TRBJ1-2; cdr3_aa: CASSPGGDYGYTF; cdr3_nt: TGTGCCAGCTCACCGGGGGGAGACTATGGCTACACCTTC
v_call: TRBV11-2; clone_size: -; d_call: -; j_call: TRBJ1-1; cdr3_aa: CASSLDAGARNTEAFF; cdr3_nt: TGTGCCAGCAGCTTAGATGCGGGGGCGAGGAACACTGAAGCTTTCTTT
v_call: TRBV18; clone_size: -; d_call: TRBD1; j_call: TRBJ1-2; cdr3_aa: CASSPGQGTDGYTF; cdr3_nt: TGTGCCAGCTCACCGGGACAGGGGACGGATGGCTACACCTTC
v_call: TRBV6-1; clone_size: once; d_call: TRBD1; j_call: TRBJ1-5; cdr3_aa: CASSKGQGLSNQPQHF; cdr3_nt: TGTGCCAGCAGTAAAGGACAGGGTCTAAGCAATCAGCCCCAGCATTTT
v_call: TRBV7-9; clone_size: -; d_call: TRBD1; j_call: TRBJ2-1; cdr3_aa: CASSEGQGSSYNEQFF; cdr3_nt: TGTGCCAGCAGCGAGGGACAGGGGAGCTCCTACAATGAGCAGTTCTTC
v_call: TRBV28; clone_size: -; d_call: TRBD2; j_call: TRBJ2-5; cdr3_aa: CASSGGVGAEETQYF; cdr3_nt: TGTGCCAGCAGCGGGGGGGTAGGGGCAGAAGAGACCCAGTACTTC
v_call: TRBV7-3; clone_size: -; d_call: -; j_call: TRBJ2-1; cdr3_aa: CASSRRGTGTNEQFF; cdr3_nt: TGTGCCAGCAGCCGCAGGGGGACTGGCACGAATGAGCAGTTCTTC
v_call: TRBV7-8; clone_size: -; d_call: -; j_call: TRBJ1-5; cdr3_aa: CASILTGTLGYSNQPQHF; cdr3_nt: TGTGCCAGCATCTTAACCGGGACACTAGGTTATAGCAATCAGCCCCAGCATTTT
v_call: TRBV5-4; clone_size: -; d_call: TRBD2; j_call: TRBJ2-1; cdr3_aa: CASSGTSGGAGEQFF; cdr3_nt: TGTGCCAGCAGCGGGACTAGCGGGGGGGCTGGGGAGCAGTTCTTC
v_call: TRBV6-5; clone_size: -; d_call: -; j_call: TRBJ1-3; cdr3_aa: CASSYSGAASGNTIYF; cdr3_nt: TGTGCCAGCAGTTACTCGGGGGCAGCCTCTGGAAACACCATATATTTT
v_call: TRBV7-3; clone_size: -; d_call: -; j_call: TRBJ2-5; cdr3_aa: CASSSTSERQTQYF; cdr3_nt: TGTGCCAGCAGCTCCACCTCTGAGCGTCAGACCCAGTACTTC
v_call: TRBV3-1/TRBV3-2; clone_size: -; d_call: -; j_call: TRBJ1-1; cdr3_aa: CASSTTGMNTEAFF; cdr3_nt: TGTGCCAGCAGCACAACAGGGATGAACACTGAAGCTTTCTTT
v_call: TRBV27; clone_size: -; d_call: TRBD1; j_call: TRBJ1-5; cdr3_aa: CASSLTGGNQPQHF; cdr3_nt: TGTGCCAGCAGTCTCACAGGGGGCAATCAGCCCCAGCATTTT
v_call: TRBV9; clone_size: -; d_call: TRBD1; j_call: TRBJ1-2; cdr3_aa: CASSVSSGTGAYGYTF; cdr3_nt: TGTGCCAGCAGCGTGAGCTCCGGGACAGGAGCCTATGGCTACACCTTC
v_call: TRBV12-3/TRBV12-4; clone_size: -; d_call: -; j_call: TRBJ1-2; cdr3_aa: CASRRGTPYGYTF; cdr3_nt: TGTGCCAGCAGAAGGGGGACACCCTATGGCTACACCTTC
v_call: TRBV4-2; clone_size: -; d_call: -; j_call: TRBJ1-2; cdr3_aa: CASSQIERFLYGYTF; cdr3_nt: TGTGCCAGCAGCCAAATAGAGAGGTTTTTATATGGCTACACCTTC
v_call: TRBV9; clone_size: once; d_call: TRBD1; j_call: TRBJ1-1; cdr3_aa: CASSAHTGTASEAFF; cdr3_nt: TGTGCCAGCAGCGCGCACACCGGGACAGCGAGTGAAGCTTTCTTT
v_call: TRBV19; clone_size: -; d_call: -; j_call: TRBJ2-1; cdr3_aa: CASSIISYNEQFF; cdr3_nt: TGTGCCAGTAGTATTATCTCCTACAATGAGCAGTTCTTC
v_call: TRBV18; clone_size: -; d_call: TRBD2; j_call: TRBJ2-1; cdr3_aa: CASSPPSSGGDYNEQFF; cdr3_nt: TGTGCCAGCTCACCACCGTCTAGCGGGGGGGACTACAATGAGCAGTTCTTC
v_call: TRBV7-9; clone_size: -; d_call: TRBD2; j_call: TRBJ2-7; cdr3_aa: CAYTGTNWDEQYF; cdr3_nt: TGTGCCTACACCGGGACTAACTGGGATGAGCAGTACTTC
v_call: TRBV11-3; clone_size: -; d_call: TRBD1; j_call: TRBJ1-4; cdr3_aa: CASSLEIRGTGAQRDEKLFF; cdr3_nt: TGTGCCAGCAGCTTAGAAATTCGGGGGACAGGGGCCCAACGGGATGAAAAACTGTTTTTT
v_call: TRBV7-3; clone_size: -; d_call: TRBD1; j_call: TRBJ2-6; cdr3_aa: CASSSRTGAGANVLTF; cdr3_nt: TGTGCCAGCAGCTCCCGGACAGGGGCCGGGGCCAACGTCCTGACTTTC
v_call: TRBV21-1; clone_size: -; d_call: -; j_call: TRBJ2-1; cdr3_aa: CASSKVVGLAGGRVFNEQFF; cdr3_nt: TGTGCCAGCAGCAAAGTCGTGGGACTAGCGGGAGGGCGAGTATTCAATGAGCAGTTCTTC
v_call: TRBV30; clone_size: -; d_call: -; j_call: TRBJ1-1; cdr3_aa: CAWSNSTARGTEAFF; cdr3_nt: TGTGCCTGGAGTAATTCGACGGCGAGGGGGACTGAAGCTTTCTTT
v_call: TRBV7-2; clone_size: -; d_call: TRBD2; j_call: TRBJ2-3; cdr3_aa: CASSLREGRTDTQYF; cdr3_nt: TGTGCCAGCAGCTTAAGGGAGGGTAGAACAGATACGCAGTATTTT
v_call: TRBV30; clone_size: -; d_call: -; j_call: TRBJ2-7; cdr3_aa: CAWGYRALRSTQQYF; cdr3_nt: TGTGCCTGGGGATACAGGGCCCTACGTTCGACGCAGCAGTACTTC
v_call: TRBV28; clone_size: -; d_call: -; j_call: TRBJ1-5; cdr3_aa: CASSLYGGSADSNQPQHF; cdr3_nt: TGTGCCAGCAGTTTATACGGGGGGAGTGCAGATAGCAATCAGCCCCAGCATTTT
v_call: TRBV28; clone_size: many; d_call: -; j_call: TRBJ2-5; cdr3_aa: CASSSGRDQVETQYF; cdr3_nt: TGTGCCAGCAGTTCCGGTCGGGATCAAGTAGAGACCCAGTACTTC
v_call: TRBV7-2; clone_size: -; d_call: -; j_call: TRBJ1-5; cdr3_aa: CASSLDSSNQPQHF; cdr3_nt: TGTGCCAGCAGCTTAGACAGTAGCAATCAGCCCCAGCATTTT
v_call: TRBV5-1; clone_size: -; d_call: TRBD2; j_call: TRBJ2-5; cdr3_aa: CASTPGLAGGGGGETQYF; cdr3_nt: TGCGCCAGCACCCCGGGACTAGCGGGAGGAGGGGGAGGAGAGACCCAGTACTTC